Sequencing of this TCR beta chain was carried out in a study of blood T cell repertoires in COVID-19. The repertoire was sequenced with immunoSEQ multiplex PCR; TCRdb's copy has only in-frame clones and lacks some. The table has 200,000 to 300,000 clones, about 87% seen once. The germline gives CDR1 SGHRS, CDR2 YFSETQ. CDR3 length equals 14 residues. The V and J ends lost 2 bases and 1 base respectively, with 4 bases between them. The sample consisted of PBMCs or T cells enriched from blood (not recorded which). This chain uses TRBV5-1 with TRBJ2-6; no definite D call. The TCR originated in a middle-aged woman with acute COVID-19. The CDR3 bases are TGCGCCAGCAGCTTCTCTTCTGGGGCCAACGTCCTGACTTTC. Translation: CASSFSSGANVLTF.